Only one count was recorded for the clone carrying this T cell receptor (beta chain). The antigen remains undetermined. The data were taken from a study of T cells in localized non-small cell lung cancer. Study-wide findings and caveats: Researchers found a median approximately 53 of the top 100 tumor clones in adjacent lung. Among blood samples, higher T cell density accompanied longer overall survival. One tumor region alone was sequenced, and heterogeneity therefore remains possible.

CDR3 size: 13 residues. Germline V gene lookup returns CDR1 SGHTA and CDR2 FQGTGA. V was clipped by 5 bases and J by 7 bases, with 11 bases between them. This table comes from immunoSEQ multiplex PCR, and its TCRdb copy is limited to in-frame clones, with some not included. The table records 25,000 to 30,000 clones, around 90% of them present only once. This chain joins TRBV7-3 and TRBJ2-2; D perhaps matches TRBD2 (5 bases). The sequence came from a woman aged 18-49 years with stage I lung adenocarcinoma. The material sequenced was peripheral blood, taken before any cancer treatment. The CDR3 sequence is CASSAGVDGELFF. DNA for the CDR3: TGTGCCAGCAGCGCCGGGGTTGACGGGGAGCTGTTTTTT.